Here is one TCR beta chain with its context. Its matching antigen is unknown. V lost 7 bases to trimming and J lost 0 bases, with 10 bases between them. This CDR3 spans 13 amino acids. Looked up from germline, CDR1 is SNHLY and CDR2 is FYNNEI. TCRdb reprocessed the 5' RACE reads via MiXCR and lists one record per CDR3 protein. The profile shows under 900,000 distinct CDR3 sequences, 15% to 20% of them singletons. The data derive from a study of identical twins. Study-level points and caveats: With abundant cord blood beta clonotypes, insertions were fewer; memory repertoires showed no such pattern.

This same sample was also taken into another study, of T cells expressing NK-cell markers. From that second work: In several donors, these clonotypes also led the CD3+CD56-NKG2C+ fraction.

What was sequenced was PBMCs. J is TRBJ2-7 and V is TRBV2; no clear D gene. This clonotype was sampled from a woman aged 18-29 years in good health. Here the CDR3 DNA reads TGTGCCAGCACACACCGGAGCTCCTACGAGCAGTACTTC. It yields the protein CASTHRSSYEQYF.